Listed below are T cell receptor beta chains from one sample, sequenced in a study of T cell responses to AZD1222 COVID-19 vaccine. Profiled with immunoSEQ multiplex PCR; TCRdb holds only in-frame clones, not every one. The sample consists of roughly 150,000 clones, about 91% of them appearing once. This material consisted of peripheral blood, taken on day 0 of AZD1222 vaccination. The source is an adult in good health. Each CDR3 is given with its conserved first and last residue. The D gene is left open where the match is weak. The listing skips clone size in some rows; elsewhere it reads once, few, many or a size class.

clone size	D gene	V gene	J gene	CDR3 DNA	CDR3 protein
NA	NA	TRBV7-2	TRBJ1-1	TGTGCCAGCAGCTTAGAGGGGACTCTGAACACTGAAGCTTTCTTT	CASSLEGTLNTEAFF
NA	NA	TRBV29-1	TRBJ1-1	TGCAGCGTTGCAGGGCTTTCTGAAGCTTTCTTT	CSVAGLSEAFF
NA	NA	TRBV6-5	TRBJ1-1	TGTGCCAGCAGTTACTTCAGGGCCGGCACTGAAGCTTTCTTT	CASSYFRAGTEAFF
NA	NA	TRBV27	TRBJ1-2	TGTGCCAGCAGTCCGAACGAAAACTATGGCTACACCTTC	CASSPNENYGYTF
NA	NA	TRBV6-5	TRBJ2-5	TGTGCCAGCAGACAGCTTGGTGGGGGTACGGCCCAGTACTTC	CASRQLGGGTAQYF
NA	NA	TRBV6-5	TRBJ2-2	TGTGCCAGCAGTTGGGGGACCGCGAACACCGGGGAGCTGTTTTTT	CASSWGTANTGELFF
NA	NA	TRBV29-1	TRBJ2-7	TGCAGCGTTGATGACGGCACGGCAAGGCAGTACTTC	CSVDDGTARQYF
NA	NA	TRBV13	TRBJ1-5	TGTGCCAGCAGCTTCACGGGACAGCCCCAGCATTTT	CASSFTGQPQHF
NA	NA	TRBV12-3/TRBV12-4	TRBJ1-1	TGTGCCAGCAGTTTACAAACTGAAGCTTTCTTT	CASSLQTEAFF
NA	TRBD2	TRBV30	TRBJ2-7	TGTGCCTGGGGGCTCCTGCGGGAGGGTCCAGAGCAGTACTTC	CAWGLLREGPEQYF
once	NA	TRBV10-3	TRBJ1-1	TGTGCCATCAGTGAAGCAGCGAACACTGAAGCTTTCTTT	CAISEAANTEAFF
NA	NA	TRBV6-2/TRBV6-3	TRBJ1-1	TGTGCCAGCAGTTCTGTCAGGGGAACTGAAGCTTTCTTT	CASSSVRGTEAFF
NA	NA	TRBV28	TRBJ2-5	TGTGCCAGCAGTTTCGGTAACGGGGAGACCCAGTACTTC	CASSFGNGETQYF
few	NA	TRBV20-1	TRBJ1-2	TGCAGTCAGATAACTAACTATGGCTACACCTTC	CSQITNYGYTF
NA	NA	TRBV5-5	TRBJ1-6	TGTGCCAGCAGCTTGGAAAATACACCCCTCCACTTT	CASSLENTPLHF
few	NA	TRBV19	TRBJ2-1	TGTGCCAGTAGTCGTAGGCGGGGATCCTACAATGAGCAGTTCTTC	CASSRRRGSYNEQFF
NA	TRBD1	TRBV6-4	TRBJ1-5	TGTGCCAGCAGTGACTTGAGACAGGGGATAATCAATCAGCCCCAGCATTTT	CASSDLRQGIINQPQHF
NA	NA	TRBV2	TRBJ1-1	TGTGCCAGCAGACCTGACAGGTACACTGAAGCTTTCTTT	CASRPDRYTEAFF
NA	NA	TRBV11-1	TRBJ1-3	TGTGCCAGCAGCCGGACAGCCAGAAACTCTGGAAACACCATATATTTT	CASSRTARNSGNTIYF
NA	NA	TRBV28	TRBJ2-5	TGTGCCAGCAGTTTCCCAGACTTAGGAGACCAAGAGACCCAGTACTTC	CASSFPDLGDQETQYF
NA	NA	TRBV28	TRBJ1-5	TGTGCCAGCGACGGAAGCAATCAGCCCCAGCATTTT	CASDGSNQPQHF
NA	TRBD2	TRBV10-1	TRBJ2-1	TGCGCCAGTACGAGACTAGCGGGAGGGCCTGGTGAGCAGTTCTTC	CASTRLAGGPGEQFF
NA	NA	TRBV9	TRBJ1-3	TGTGCCAGCAGCGTAAGTCAGACGAGCTCTGGAAACACCATATATTTT	CASSVSQTSSGNTIYF
NA	TRBD2	TRBV5-5	TRBJ2-7	TGTGCCAGCAGCCCCCGAGGTAGCGGGAGGGCCGACTACGAGCAGTACTTC	CASSPRGSGRADYEQYF
NA	TRBD1	TRBV10-3	TRBJ2-5	TGTGCCATCAGGGGACAGATTCAAGAGACCCAGTACTTC	CAIRGQIQETQYF
NA	NA	TRBV9	TRBJ2-7	TGTGCCAGCAGCTCCTCGACGAGCTCCTACGAGCAGTACTTC	CASSSSTSSYEQYF
NA	NA	TRBV6-5	TRBJ1-3	TGTGCCAGCAGTTACTCATCAGGGAGAAACACCATATATTTT	CASSYSSGRNTIYF
NA	TRBD1	TRBV29-1	TRBJ2-7	TGCAGCGCTCAGGGGGCTAGGTACGAGCAGTACTTC	CSAQGARYEQYF
NA	NA	TRBV28	TRBJ1-6	TGTGCCAGCGGCCCCAGTCGGGGCGCCAATTCACCCCTCCACTTT	CASGPSRGANSPLHF
NA	NA	TRBV29-1	TRBJ1-2	TGCAGCGTTGAAGTAGTGGACGGTGGCTACACCTTC	CSVEVVDGGYTF
NA	NA	TRBV5-1	TRBJ2-5	TGCGCCAGCAGCTTGACAGGAAAAGTGGAGACCCAGTACTTC	CASSLTGKVETQYF
NA	NA	TRBV29-1	TRBJ2-1	TGCAGCGCCATTCGAGGCGAGCAGTTCTTC	CSAIRGEQFF
NA	NA	TRBV5-6	TRBJ1-5	TGTGCCAGCAGGAAGACAGAGCCCCAGCATTTT	CASRKTEPQHF
NA	NA	TRBV6-5	TRBJ2-1	TGTGCCAGCAGTTACTCGCGCGGGACTGGCGATGAGCAGTTCTTC	CASSYSRGTGDEQFF
NA	NA	TRBV4-1	TRBJ1-3	TGCGCCAGCAGCCAAGTCGGCGCGGGCTCTGGAAACACCATATATTTT	CASSQVGAGSGNTIYF
NA	NA	TRBV3-1/TRBV3-2	TRBJ2-3	TGTGCCAGCAGCTTGAGGGCGGCGACCCTTTTT	CASSLRAATLF
few	TRBD1	TRBV7-9	TRBJ1-5	TGTGCCAGCAGCCCGGGACAGAAAAATCAGCCCCAGCATTTT	CASSPGQKNQPQHF
NA	TRBD1	TRBV7-8	TRBJ1-1	TGTGCCAGCAGCCGACAGGGTTTGAACACTGAAGCTTTCTTT	CASSRQGLNTEAFF
NA	NA	TRBV9	TRBJ2-7	TGTGCCAGCAGCCAGGGGGGACTCTCCTACGAGCAGTACTTC	CASSQGGLSYEQYF
NA	NA	TRBV29-1	TRBJ2-5	TGCAGCGTGTGGGGGCGGAGAGAGACCCAGTACTTC	CSVWGRRETQYF
NA	NA	TRBV7-2	TRBJ2-2	TGTGCCAGCAGCTTTACTCGGGTGGACACCGGGGAGCTGTTTTTT	CASSFTRVDTGELFF
NA	NA	TRBV19	TRBJ2-2	TGTGCCAGTAGTTGGGGAGGCGGGGAGCTGTTTTTT	CASSWGGGELFF
NA	TRBD1	TRBV19	TRBJ2-3	TGTGCCAGTAGTATATCCGGACAGGGAACAGATACGCAGTATTTT	CASSISGQGTDTQYF
NA	TRBD2	TRBV7-9	TRBJ2-1	TGTGCCAGCAGCCCCGGACTAGCGGGCCTCTACAATGAGCAGTTCTTC	CASSPGLAGLYNEQFF
few	TRBD1	TRBV7-9	TRBJ2-7	TGTGCCAGCAGCCCTCAGGGGGCCGCCGCACGGCAGTACTTC	CASSPQGAAARQYF
NA	TRBD1	TRBV27	TRBJ2-1	TGTGCCAGCAGTTTATCGGGACAGGGTAACAATGAGCAGTTCTTC	CASSLSGQGNNEQFF
NA	NA	TRBV7-7	TRBJ2-6	TGTGCTAGCAGCACGTCGACGGCCTCTGGGGCCAACGTCCTGACTTTC	CASSTSTASGANVLTF
NA	NA	TRBV5-1	TRBJ2-6	TGCGCCAGCAGCTTGTCTCAGGGCTCTGGGGCCAACGTCCTGACTTTC	CASSLSQGSGANVLTF
NA	NA	TRBV5-1	TRBJ1-1	TGCGCCAGCAAACGGGAGGTGAACACTGAAGCTTTCTTT	CASKREVNTEAFF
NA	NA	TRBV12-3/TRBV12-4	TRBJ2-1	TGTGCCAGCAGTTTAGTCGATGAGCAGTTCTTC	CASSLVDEQFF
NA	NA	TRBV5-1	TRBJ2-7	TGCGCCAGCAGCTTGTCGGGGGGCGCAAGGTACGAGCAGTACTTC	CASSLSGGARYEQYF
NA	TRBD2	TRBV9	TRBJ2-3	TGTGCCAGCAGCGTAGGGGCGGGAGGGACAGATACGCAGTATTTT	CASSVGAGGTDTQYF
NA	TRBD2	TRBV6-2/TRBV6-3	TRBJ2-7	TGTGCCAGCAGTTCGAGGACTAGCGGATACGAGCAGTACTTC	CASSSRTSGYEQYF
NA	TRBD2	TRBV5-1	TRBJ2-1	TGCGCCAGCAGCTTGTTAACTAGCGGGAGCAGTGAGCAGTTCTTC	CASSLLTSGSSEQFF